This TCR beta chain comes out of a study of T cell repertoires in cytomegalovirus infection. The overall study: CMV infection plus the matching HLA type was flagged by public TCR beta signatures.

TCRdb re-derived calls from the reads in MiXCR, one entry per CDR3 protein. This repertoire shows about 490,000 distinct CDR3 sequences, less than 30% found once; its top ten account for about 12%. This receptor was obtained from a human donor in good health (CMV status not recorded). Some clones in this sample may be carry-over from other donors' samples. Sequencing input: PBMCs.

CDR3 in amino acids: CASKLYRGNTEAFF. CDR3 DNA sequence: TGTGCCAGCAAACTCTACAGGGGAAACACTGAAGCTTTCTTT. The V call is TRBV12-3 or TRBV12-4, the J call TRBJ1-1; 7 nucleotides line up with TRBD1. V shed 7 bases, J shed 2 bases, and the junction held 7 bases outside the gene matches. The length of the CDR3 is 14 residues.